The 3 T cell receptor beta chains presented below share a single source sample, sequenced in a study of monozygotic twins with inflammatory bowel disease. TCRdb processed the 5' RACE reads again and assigns one entry to each CDR3 protein, with no DNA. Recorded for this sample: a few hundred thousand distinct CDR3 sequences. The sequenced sample consisted of blood. The source is a human donor with ulcerative colitis or Crohn's disease, or a healthy co-twin of an affected twin (not recorded which).

This chain's CDR3 is CSARGGGWETQYF. The chain couples TRBV20-1 to TRBJ2-5; TCRdb's D gene call, TRBD1, goes unchecked for lack of DNA. Germline V gene lookup returns CDR1 DFQATT and CDR2 SNEGSKA (reference sequence). The CDR3 has 13 amino acids.

J is TRBJ2-3 and V is TRBV7-3; TCRdb's D call of TRBD2 is untestable without DNA. This CDR3 has 14 residues. Germline CDR1 reads SGHTA; CDR2 reads FQGTGA. The CDR3 reads CASSFSGATDTQYF. The variable domain in full, with the rest retrieved from reference TRBV7-3 and TRBJ2-3, is GAGVSQTPSNKVTEKGKYVELRCDPISGHTALYWYRQSLGQGPEFLIYFQGTGAADDSGLPNDRFFAVRPEGSVSTLKIQRTERGDSAVYLCASSFSGATDTQYFGPGTRLTVL.

The chain uses TRBV7-6 and TRBJ2-1. CDR1 is SGHVS and CDR2 is FNYEAQ in the germline V gene. The CDR3 is 14 residues long. This CDR3 reads CASSLASLYGEQFF.